This paragraph covers one TCR beta chain sequence. The source of the sample is a study of T cell changes during pregnancy in multiple sclerosis. TCRdb keeps only in-frame clones here, not all; method: immunoSEQ multiplex PCR. The sample lists over 35,000 clones; less than 95% were seen once. The receptor comes from a female donor with multiple sclerosis, enrolled in a pregnancy study. This sample comprised CD8+ T cells from peripheral blood mononuclear cells, obtained in the first trimester of pregnancy.

The CDR3 spells CASSFGTAAGYTF. Written as DNA, the CDR3 is TGTGCCAGCAGCTTTGGGACAGCTGCTGGCTACACCTTC. The V and J genes are TRBV11-2 and TRBJ1-2; 7 bases map to TRBD1. Germline lookup yields CDR1 SGHAT and CDR2 FQNNGV. With V trimmed by 3 bases and J by 7 bases, 5 bases remained unmatched. The CDR3 has 13 residues.